These 5 T cell receptor beta chains were all obtained from the same sample, sequenced in a study of cytomegalovirus exposure and HLA in healthy donors. The PCR had 60 Vbeta and 13 Jbeta primers. Clones were sequenced by immunoSEQ multiplex PCR, and TCRdb holds only the in-frame ones, with some missing. The sample holds approximately 130,000 clones. Sequencing was performed on PBMCs. Every receptor here comes from a woman in her fifties or sixties in good health and CMV-seronegative.

The J gene is TRBJ2-5, the V gene TRBV10-1; D is ambiguous. V lost 3 bases, J lost 3 bases, and 8 bases lay in between. Germline values: CDR1 WNHNN, CDR2 SYGVQD (reference sequence). This CDR3 spans 13 amino acids. The CDR3 coding sequence is TGCGCCAGCAGTGAACAGATGAAAGAGACCCAGTACTTC. This codes for CASSEQMKETQYF.

V and J are TRBV28 and TRBJ2-2; D is uncertain. This CDR3 has 15 amino acids. Per germline, CDR1 MDHEN and CDR2 SYDVKM. The V end was cut by 3 bases, the J end by 1 base, with 9 bases between. The CDR3 sequence is CASSFAAKNTGELFF. CDR3 DNA sequence: TGTGCCAGCAGTTTCGCGGCAAAGAACACCGGGGAGCTGTTTTTT.

The chain carries TRBV10-3 and TRBJ1-1; perhaps TRBD1 as D (5 bases). V dropped 2 bases and J dropped 6 bases, with 13 bases sitting between them. The CDR3 totals 14 residues. The germline CDR1 and CDR2 sequences are ENHRY and SYGVKD. In DNA, the CDR3 is TGTGCCATCAGTGAGACCCGAGGGGAGGCTGAAGCTTTCTTT. Amino acids: CAISETRGEAEAFF.

The gene calls are TRBV6-4 and TRBJ1-6; D is undetermined. V lost 3 bases and J 8 bases, leaving 23 bases between the germline ends. The CDR3 consists of 18 residues. The germline V gene has CDR1 MRHNA and CDR2 SNTAGT. In nucleotides, the CDR3 is TGTGCCAGCAGTGATCCCCTCGCCAGAGGGAGGTGGGATTCACCCCTCCACTTT. This encodes CASSDPLARGRWDSPLHF.

V is TRBV6-5 and J is TRBJ2-6; D possibly corresponds to TRBD2 (5 bases). Per the germline V gene, CDR1 is MNHEY and CDR2 is SVGAGI. V gave up 0 bases and J gave up 4 bases, with 7 bases separating them. The CDR3 runs to 15 residues. CDR3 nucleotide sequence: TGTGCCAGCAGTTACTCCGCGGGCGGGGCCAACGTCCTGACTTTC. Residues: CASSYSAGGANVLTF.